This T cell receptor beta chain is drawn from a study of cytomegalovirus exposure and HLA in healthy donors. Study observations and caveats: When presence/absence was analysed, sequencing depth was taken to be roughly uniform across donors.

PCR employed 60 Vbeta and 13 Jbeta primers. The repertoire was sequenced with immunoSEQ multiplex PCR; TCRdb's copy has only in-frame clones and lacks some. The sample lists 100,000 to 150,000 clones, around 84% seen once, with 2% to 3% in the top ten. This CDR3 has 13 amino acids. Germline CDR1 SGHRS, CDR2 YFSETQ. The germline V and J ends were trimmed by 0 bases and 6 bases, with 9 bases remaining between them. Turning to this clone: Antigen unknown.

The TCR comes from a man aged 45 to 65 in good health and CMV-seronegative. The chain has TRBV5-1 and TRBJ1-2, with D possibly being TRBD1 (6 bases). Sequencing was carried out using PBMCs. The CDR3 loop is CASSLVQGDGYTF. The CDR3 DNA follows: TGCGCCAGCAGCTTGGTACAGGGAGATGGCTACACCTTC.